This is a list of T cell receptor beta chains from one sample in a study of T cell responses to AZD1222 COVID-19 vaccine. Generated by immunoSEQ multiplex PCR, the TCRdb table keeps only in-frame clones and is missing some. The table lists approximately 140,000 clones, roughly nine tenths of them singletons. Here the sequenced sample was peripheral blood, taken 28 days after the second AZD1222 dose. The origin of the receptors is an adult who received the AZD1222 COVID-19 vaccine. Each CDR3 is given with its conserved first and last residue. Each record gives: D gene, J gene, clone size, CDR3 length, V gene, CDR3 protein, CDR3 DNA. The D gene is left open where the match is weak. Size values are once, few and many counts, or a class for expanded clones, and some rows have none.

.	TRBJ2-1	.	15	TRBV6-1	CASSEGPQPRNEQFF	TGTGCCAGCAGTGAGGGGCCTCAACCGCGCAATGAGCAGTTCTTC
.	TRBJ2-1	.	12	TRBV5-1	CASTSGTNEQFF	TGCGCCAGCACCTCCGGGACTAATGAGCAGTTCTTC
TRBD2	TRBJ2-2	.	17	TRBV30	CAWSRVLGGIGTGELFF	TGTGCCTGGAGTAGGGTACTCGGGGGGATAGGCACCGGGGAGCTGTTTTTT
.	TRBJ1-2	.	15	TRBV6-2/TRBV6-3	CASSYSSFWEYGYTF	TGTGCCAGCAGTTACAGTAGCTTTTGGGAGTATGGCTACACCTTC
.	TRBJ1-1	.	14	TRBV4-2	CASSQDQGVDEAFF	TGTGCCAGCAGCCAAGATCAAGGGGTTGATGAAGCTTTCTTT
TRBD1	TRBJ1-4	.	14	TRBV30	CAWSLTGANEKLFF	TGTGCCTGGAGTCTTACAGGGGCTAATGAAAAACTGTTTTTT
.	TRBJ1-1	.	15	TRBV19	CASSIPMGMNTEAFF	TGTGCCAGTAGTATACCGATGGGAATGAACACTGAAGCTTTCTTT
.	TRBJ2-7	.	12	TRBV12-3/TRBV12-4	CASTLGTYEQYF	TGTGCCAGCACCCTCGGCACCTACGAGCAGTACTTC
.	TRBJ1-2	once	16	TRBV19	CASSLPLVGEVYGYTF	TGTGCCAGTAGTCTTCCCCTAGTGGGGGAAGTCTATGGCTACACCTTC
TRBD2	TRBJ2-3	.	14	TRBV27	CASRRAGITDTQYF	TGTGCCAGCAGAAGAGCGGGGATCACAGATACGCAGTATTTT
.	TRBJ1-6	.	14	TRBV10-3	CAISDRTENSPLHF	TGTGCCATCAGTGACCGGACCGAGAATTCACCCCTCCACTTT
.	TRBJ1-5	.	14	TRBV28	CASSLAGYNQPQHF	TGTGCCAGCAGTTTGGCTGGGTACAATCAGCCCCAGCATTTT
.	TRBJ1-5	few	12	TRBV27	CASSSSGTPQHF	TGTGCCAGCAGTTCTTCAGGTACGCCCCAGCATTTT
.	TRBJ2-1	.	14	TRBV30	CAWSSGGYYNEQFF	TGTGCCTGGAGTAGCGGCGGATACTACAATGAGCAGTTCTTC
.	TRBJ1-2	.	18	TRBV4-1	CASSQVLPVGNINYGYTF	TGCGCCAGCAGCCAAGTACTCCCTGTGGGGAATATTAACTATGGCTACACCTTC
TRBD1	TRBJ1-1	.	13	TRBV5-1	CASSQGDRQEAFF	TGCGCCAGCAGCCAAGGGGACAGGCAAGAAGCTTTCTTT
.	TRBJ2-1	.	12	TRBV15	CATSRRTNEQFF	TGTGCCACCAGCAGGAGAACCAATGAGCAGTTCTTC
TRBD1	TRBJ1-2	.	13	TRBV5-6	CASRMTGAYGYTF	TGTGCCAGCAGGATGACAGGGGCCTATGGCTACACCTTC
TRBD1	TRBJ1-2	.	13	TRBV5-1	CASSMTGEAGYTF	TGCGCCAGCAGCATGACAGGGGAAGCTGGCTACACCTTC
.	TRBJ1-6	.	16	TRBV5-1	CASSLTGGDYNSPLHF	TGCGCCAGCAGCTTAACCGGGGGCGACTATAATTCACCCCTCCACTTT
.	TRBJ1-5	.	15	TRBV6-2/TRBV6-3	CASSSGRLSNQPQHF	TGTGCCAGCAGTTCCGGACGGCTTAGCAATCAGCCCCAGCATTTT
TRBD1	TRBJ1-2	.	19	TRBV6-2/TRBV6-3	CASSPRGFGRGREGSGYTF	TGTGCCAGCAGCCCCCGAGGGTTCGGCAGGGGGCGAGAGGGGTCTGGCTACACCTTC
.	TRBJ1-5	.	15	TRBV2	CASTGVSYSNQPQHF	TGTGCCAGCACAGGGGTATCATATAGCAATCAGCCCCAGCATTTT
TRBD1	TRBJ1-1	.	17	TRBV7-6	CASSPGQGLLMNTEAFF	TGTGCCAGCAGCCCAGGACAGGGGCTCCTTATGAACACTGAAGCTTTCTTT
TRBD1	TRBJ1-5	.	12	TRBV6-2/TRBV6-3	CASSAGGRSQHF	TGTGCCAGCAGCGCAGGGGGAAGGTCCCAGCATTTT